This T cell receptor (beta chain) was sequenced for a study of blood T cell repertoires in COVID-19. Study background: T cells, B-cell-depleted T cells, or PBMCs provided the cDNA or gDNA that served as material.

Sequenced by immunoSEQ multiplex PCR; TCRdb stores in-frame clones only, minus some. The sample includes a few hundred thousand clones, more than 80% of them seen just once. Followed longitudinally, the Seattle patients had been enrolled during active infection. The CDR3 loop spans 15 amino acids. Germline lookup yields CDR1 MNHEY and CDR2 SMNVEV (reference sequence). The V segment lost 4 bases and the J segment 6 bases; nucleotides outside the gene matches: 9. V and J are TRBV27 and TRBJ1-2; 9 bases map to TRBD1. Material: peripheral blood. The receptor comes from a woman between 45 and 65 years old with COVID-19, enrolled during active disease. DNA for the CDR3: TGTGCCAGCAGTTCACCGTCCGGGACAGGGCATGGCTACACCTTC. Translating it yields CASSSPSGTGHGYTF.